This record concerns one TCR beta chain sequence. Its antigen is currently unknown. At one end the junction does not follow the germline gene, possibly because of a read error. This entry comes from a study of vaccination effects on CD4 cells after COVID-19. General study points: Cross-reactivity toward common cold coronaviruses was confined to only 1 of 255 vaccine-induced clones in healthy vaccinees.

Here immunoSEQ multiplex PCR was the method, and the copy in TCRdb shows in-frame clones only, minus some. In the table there are some 68,000 clones, about 79% of which are singletons. Germline V CDR1 and CDR2: SGHRS, YFSETQ. The CDR3 runs 11 residues. Prior to sequencing, the ViraFEST assay stimulated PBMC with viral peptide pools, which expanded the antigen-specific CD4+ T cells. Cultured cells yielded isolated CD4+ T cells after less than 11 days. All vaccine recipients tested negative for nucleocapsid antibodies and had never contracted SARS-CoV-2 infection. Cultures used roughly 2.2 million PBMC per well, about 10 IU/ml IL-2 and around 10 ug/ml peptides. IL-2 medium was substituted for half the medium on days 3 and 7.

The sequence derives from a human donor who received a COVID-19 vaccine. The sequencing here drew on CD4+ T cells from PBMCs cultured with HCoV-OC43 spike peptides, taken before COVID-19 vaccination. Noted subset: HCoV-OC43 spike overlapping peptide pool stimulation. This chain uses TRBV5-1 with TRBJ1-2; 12 nucleotides agree with TRBD1. CDR3 loop: CASSPGQGAAF. CDR3 sequence (DNA): TGCGCCAGCAGCCCGGGACAGGGGGCCGCCTTC.